This T cell receptor beta chain comes out of a study of T cell clonality in common variable immunodeficiency. Findings and limits, study-wide: In common variable immunodeficiency, TCR beta chains reportedly carried fewer deletions and N-nucleotide insertions. CVID subjects shared fewer TCRbeta clones than healthy controls did.

Here immunoSEQ multiplex PCR was the method, and the copy in TCRdb shows in-frame clones only, minus some. The sample presents just over 20,000 clones, none singletons. Blood came from CVID subjects not ill and not taking immunomodulatory or immunosuppressive medication. V was cut by 9 bases and J by 6 bases, with 20 bases left in between. CDR3 size: 14 residues. This clone was found many times. Its antigen is still unknown. The read ends 3 residues shy of where the CDR3 ends; the end is completed using the germline J gene. The chain has TRBV12-3 or TRBV12-4 and TRBJ2-5; perhaps TRBD2 as D (6 bases). The TCR originated in a human donor with common variable immunodeficiency. Sequences were obtained from peripheral blood mononuclear cells. CDR3: CASGDSPTHQTQYF. CDR3 DNA, as far as it was read: TGTGCCAGTGGGGACTCACCTACACATCAGACC.